Below, one T cell receptor beta chain is given with its context. This specimen comes from a study of patients and donors after allogeneic stem cell transplantation. The trim removed 5 bases at V and 6 bases at J, leaving 4 bases unmatched. This CDR3 contains 15 residues. Looked up from germline, CDR1 is SEHNR and CDR2 is FQNEAQ (reference sequence). TCRdb re-called the RT-PCR reads with MiXCR, one entry per CDR3 protein. The sample shows 920,000 or so distinct CDR3 sequences, more than 15% of them seen only once. Source material: blood, either unsorted or a sorted T cell fraction (not recorded which). This TCR came from a human donor who was either an allogeneic HSCT recipient or a stem cell or donor lymphocyte infusion donor (not recorded which). It is not recorded whose cells these are; they may come from a transplant donor. J is TRBJ2-1 and V is TRBV7-9; 13 nucleotides align to TRBD2. The CDR3 sequence: CASSRTSGSINEQFF. The CDR3 coding sequence is TGTGCCAGCAGCCGGACTAGCGGGAGTATCAATGAGCAGTTCTTC.